This passage covers 29 T cell receptor beta chains from one sample sequenced in a study of radiation and T cells in renal cell carcinoma. Time point: baseline pretreatment blood. Treatment here: 15 Gy SBRT to primary tumor, nephrectomy 4 weeks later. Only in-frame clones appear in the TCRdb table, and some are missing; sequencing was by immunoSEQ multiplex PCR. The profile shows 110,000 to 150,000 clones, 70% to 90% of them singletons. Sample: blood, taken from a patient whose treatment included radiotherapy and nephrectomy. The receptors here all came from a woman aged 45 to 65 with renal cell carcinoma.

This rearrangement joins TRBV6-6 to TRBJ2-2; no firm D call. Germline values: CDR1 MNHNY, CDR2 SVGAGI (reference sequence). The CDR3 covers 14 residues. Trimming removed 4 bases at V and 6 bases at J, with 12 bases between. Here the CDR3 reads CASSFLGSPGELFF. As DNA, the CDR3 is TGTGCCAGCAGTTTCCTGGGGTCGCCCGGGGAGCTGTTTTTT.

The chain combines TRBV7-9 with TRBJ1-1; no clear D. This CDR3 is 12 amino acids long. The V end lost 1 base, the J end lost 9 bases, and 9 bases lay between the germline ends. Germline assignment: CDR1 SEHNR and CDR2 FQNEAQ (reference sequence). The CDR3 DNA reads as TGTGCCAGCAGCTTAGTATCGGTGAAAGCTTTCTTT. Its protein is CASSLVSVKAFF.

This chain connects TRBV7-9 to TRBJ2-1; D gene ambiguous. Germline-derived CDR1 and CDR2 are SEHNR and FQNEAQ (reference sequence). With 5 bases removed from V and 6 bases from J, the gap between germline ends came to 14 bases. The CDR3 has 14 amino acids. CDR3 bases: TGTGCCAGCAGCCCGACCTTAACCGGCAATGAGCAGTTCTTC. Translating gives CASSPTLTGNEQFF.

This clone has more than one count but fewer than ten. The chain combines TRBV6-5 with TRBJ1-1, with D maybe TRBD1 (5 bases). The CDR3 is made up of 13 amino acids. The germline V gene encodes CDR1 MNHEY and CDR2 SVGAGI. Between the trimmed V and J ends, which lost 6 bases and 5 bases, there was a span of 13 bases. CDR3 loop: CASSRGGRTEAFF. DNA for the CDR3: TGTGCCAGCAGCCGCGGGGGAAGGACTGAAGCTTTCTTT.

This rearrangement joins TRBV11-2 to TRBJ2-1; no firm D call. This CDR3 is 13 amino acids long. Trimming took off 0 bases at V and 5 bases at J, with 5 bases between the two ends. The germline CDR1 and CDR2 sequences are SGHAT and FQNNGV. CDR3 loop: CASSLEINNEQFF. DNA for the CDR3: TGTGCCAGCAGCTTAGAGATAAACAATGAGCAGTTCTTC.

The chain carries TRBV10-3 and TRBJ2-1; 9 positions match TRBD2. V shed 2 bases, J shed 2 bases, and the junction held 7 bases outside the gene matches. Germline V gene sequence: CDR1 ENHRY, CDR2 SYGVKD. The CDR3 length is 17 residues. In DNA, the CDR3 is TGTGCCATCAGTGAGGAGTTTAGCGGGGGCGCCTACAATGAGCAGTTCTTC. It is translated as CAISEEFSGGAYNEQFF.

This clone was detected only once. J is TRBJ2-3 and V is TRBV19, with D uncertain. Trimming took 0 bases from V and 3 from J, leaving 1 base between them. The CDR3 runs to 12 residues. CDR1 is LNHDA, CDR2 SQIVND, per germline (reference sequence). CDR3 in amino acids: CASSIDTDTQYF. CDR3 coding DNA: TGTGCCAGTAGTATAGATACAGATACGCAGTATTTT.

This clone was found once. The genes are TRBV7-9 and TRBJ2-7, with 7 bases matching TRBD2. V trimming: 10 bases; J trimming: 0 bases; junction bases outside the gene matches: 6. The CDR3 extends over 13 amino acids. Germline CDR1 is SEHNR and CDR2 is FQNEAQ (reference sequence). The CDR3 region has the DNA TGTGCCATAGCGGGCAGTCCCTCCTACGAGCAGTACTTC. It specifies CAIAGSPSYEQYF. Full variable domain (outside the CDR3, taken from reference TRBV7-9 and TRBJ2-7): DTGVSQNPRHKITKRGQNVTFRCDPISEHNRLYWYRQTLGQGPEFLTYFQNEAQLEKSRLLSDRFSAERPKGSFSTLEIQRTEQGDSAMYLCAIAGSPSYEQYFGPGTRLTVT.

V is TRBV18 and J is TRBJ2-7; no firm D call. The germline CDR1 and CDR2 sequences are KGHSH and LQKENI. The CDR3 covers 14 residues. The V end lost 3 bases, the J end lost 3 bases, and 12 bases lay between the germline ends. CDR3 sequence reads: CASSPNLDGYEQYF. The CDR3 DNA is TGTGCCAGCTCACCTAACTTGGACGGCTACGAGCAGTACTTC. The full variable domain, in which reference TRBV18 and TRBJ2-7 provide the parts outside the CDR3, is NAGVMQNPRHLVRRRGQEARLRCSPMKGHSHVYWYRQLPEEGLKFMVYLQKENIIDESGMPKERFSAEFPKEGPSILRIQQVVRGDSAAYFCASSPNLDGYEQYFGPGTRLTVT.

CDR3: CATSPTGPRYEQYF. Written as DNA, the CDR3 is TGTGCCACCAGCCCTACCGGCCCACGGTACGAGCAGTACTTC. The V call is TRBV15, the J call TRBJ2-7, with D unresolved. The V gene lost 5 bases and the J gene lost 4 bases, with 15 bases spanning the gap. From germline, CDR1 is LNHNV and CDR2 YYDKDF (reference sequence). This CDR3 is 14 amino acids long.

The chain recombines TRBV9 with TRBJ1-1; D is perhaps TRBD1 (5 bases). CDR3 length equals 13 residues. Germline CDR1 is SGDLS and CDR2 is YYNGEE. V was trimmed by 0 bases and J by 6 bases, leaving 9 bases between them. CDR3 residues: CASSVAGISEAFF. The DNA for the CDR3 is TGTGCCAGCAGCGTAGCAGGGATCTCTGAAGCTTTCTTT. Variable domain in full (rest from reference TRBV9 and TRBJ1-1): DSGVTQTPKHLITATGQRVTLRCSPRSGDLSVYWYQQSLDQGLQFLIQYYNGEERAKGNILERFSAQQFPDLHSELNLSSLELGDSALYFCASSVAGISEAFFGQGTRLTVV.

V gene TRBV28 combines with J gene TRBJ1-2; a weak D match, TRBD1 (5 bases). The CDR3 length is 14 residues. The germline V gene encodes CDR1 MDHEN and CDR2 SYDVKM. V shed 3 bases and J shed 6 bases, with 14 bases lying between them. Here the CDR3 reads CASSLGSGINGYTF. The CDR3 coding sequence is TGTGCCAGCAGTTTGGGCTCAGGGATAAATGGCTACACCTTC.

The gene calls are TRBV4-2 and TRBJ2-3, with 13 bases fitting TRBD2. J was trimmed by 1 base and V by 6 bases; bases with no gene match: 1. Per the germline V gene, CDR1 is LGHNA and CDR2 is YNFKEQ. The CDR3 length is 15 residues. The CDR3: CASRLAGGGTDTQYF. DNA for the CDR3: TGTGCCAGCAGACTAGCGGGGGGGGGCACAGATACGCAGTATTTT.

V gene TRBV5-1 combines with J gene TRBJ1-1; 8 bases align to TRBD1. J gave up 1 base and V 2 bases, and 1 base lay outside the gene matches. The CDR3 has 14 residues. CDR1 and CDR2 (germline): SGHRS, YFSETQ. In DNA, the CDR3 is TGCGCCAGCAGCTTAGGGACAGGGAACACTGAAGCTTTCTTT. It yields the protein CASSLGTGNTEAFF.

The gene calls are TRBV9 and TRBJ1-2, with D unclear. The CDR3 sequence is 15 residues long. CDR1 is SGDLS, CDR2 YYNGEE, per germline. The germline V and J ends were trimmed by 4 bases and 2 bases, with 15 bases remaining between them. The CDR3 region is CASSPNPGPNYGYTF. In nucleotides, the CDR3 is TGTGCCAGCAGCCCAAACCCAGGACCGAACTATGGCTACACCTTC.

The V gene is TRBV7-9, the J gene TRBJ1-1; 10 bases are a match to TRBD1. The CDR3 has 15 residues. The trim removed 5 bases at V and 4 bases at J, leaving 7 bases unmatched. Germline CDR1 is SEHNR and CDR2 is FQNEAQ (reference sequence). CDR3 nucleotides: TGTGCCAGCAGCCCCGCCGGACAGGGGGGCACTGAAGCTTTCTTT. It yields the protein CASSPAGQGGTEAFF.

The rearrangement joins TRBV5-4 to TRBJ2-1, with TRBD2 matching over 14 bases. The CDR3 has 20 residues. J was trimmed by 0 bases and V by 0 bases; bases with no gene match: 8. Germline-derived CDR1 and CDR2 are SGHNT and YYREEE (reference sequence). The CDR3 loop is CASSLGTSGGTYGSYNEQFF. CDR3 DNA sequence: TGTGCCAGCAGCTTGGGGACTAGCGGGGGGACCTATGGCTCCTACAATGAGCAGTTCTTC.

The J gene is TRBJ2-3, the V gene TRBV2, with TRBD2 matching over 13 bases. With V trimmed by 0 bases and J by 4 bases, 10 bases remained unmatched. This CDR3 spans 19 amino acids. Germline V gene sequence: CDR1 SNHLY, CDR2 FYNNEI. The CDR3 spells CASSEALVGLAGMADTQYF. The DNA of the CDR3 is TGTGCCAGCAGTGAAGCTCTCGTGGGACTAGCGGGGATGGCAGATACGCAGTATTTT. The variable domain in full, with the rest retrieved from reference TRBV2 and TRBJ2-3, is EPEVTQTPSHQVTQMGQEVILRCVPISNHLYFYWYRQILGQKVEFLVSFYNNEISEKSEIFDDQFSVERPDGSNFTLKIRSTKLEDSAMYFCASSEALVGLAGMADTQYFGPGTRLTVL.

V gene TRBV5-1 combines with J gene TRBJ1-2; TRBD1 agrees at 8 bases. The CDR3 consists of 15 residues. V was clipped by 4 bases and J by 6 bases; unmatched bases: 11. The germline V gene has CDR1 SGHRS and CDR2 YFSETQ. The CDR3 DNA follows: TGCGCCAGCAGCGTACAGGGGGAAGGGCTGCATGGCTACACCTTC. It encodes CASSVQGEGLHGYTF.

The V call is TRBV7-2, the J call TRBJ2-5, with 12 bases fitting TRBD1. CDR1 and CDR2 (germline): SGHTA, FQGNSA. The CDR3 has 18 amino acids. Germline trimming cut 6 bases from V and 2 bases from J; bases unmatched to any gene: 13. Here the CDR3 DNA reads TGTGCCAGCAGTAGAGGGACAGGGGGCGGACGAGGACAAGAGACCCAGTACTTC. As protein: CASSRGTGGGRGQETQYF.

V is TRBV5-1 and J is TRBJ1-6; the D is unclear. V gave up 0 bases and J gave up 8 bases, with 15 bases separating them. The CDR3 consists of 16 residues. Germline V lookup: CDR1 SGHRS, CDR2 YFSETQ. CDR3 bases: TGCGCCAGCAGCTTGGCCCCTGGTGGGGTCGATTCACCCCTCCACTTT. Its translation: CASSLAPGGVDSPLHF. The full variable domain, in which reference TRBV5-1 and TRBJ1-6 provide the parts outside the CDR3, is KAGVTQTPRYLIKTRGQQVTLSCSPISGHRSVSWYQQTPGQGLQFLFEYFSETQRNKGNFPGRFSGRQFSNSRSEMNVSTLELGDSALYLCASSLAPGGVDSPLHFGNGTRLTVT.

This clone was seen a handful of times. The chain has TRBV7-3 and TRBJ1-1; D gene unclear. Trimming pared 3 bases from V and 1 base from J, leaving 6 bases between. CDR1 and CDR2 (germline): SGHTA, FQGTGA. This CDR3 is built from 13 residues. The CDR3: CASSFTKNTEAFF. CDR3 coding DNA: TGTGCCAGCAGCTTCACAAAGAACACTGAAGCTTTCTTT.

About this clone itself: An end of the junction does not agree with germline; a read error may underlie this. The chain couples TRBV19 to TRBJ2-7; D could derive from TRBD1 or TRBD2 (6 bases each). This CDR3 is 15 amino acids long. Germline V gives CDR1 LNHDA, CDR2 SQIVND (reference sequence). Here the CDR3 reads CASSIGGGIGVEQGF. CDR3 in DNA: TGTGCCAGTAGTATTGGTGGAGGGATCGGAGTCGAGCAGGGGTTC.

About this clone: Other DNA sequences in the sample encode the same CDR3. This chain joins TRBV19 and TRBJ1-5; 7 bases agree with TRBD1. CDR1 is LNHDA, CDR2 SQIVND, per germline (reference sequence). The junction had 6 bases not matched to a gene; V was cut back by 5 bases and J by 5 bases. The CDR3 runs 14 residues. Here the CDR3 reads CASSLRQGHQPQHF. Here the CDR3 DNA reads TGTGCCAGTAGTTTGAGACAGGGCCATCAGCCCCAGCATTTT.

The V and J genes are TRBV2 and TRBJ2-3, with D tentatively TRBD1 or TRBD2 (5 bases each). Germline V lookup: CDR1 SNHLY, CDR2 FYNNEI. V lost 3 bases to trimming and J lost 1 base, with 17 bases between them. The CDR3 loop spans 17 amino acids. This CDR3 is CASSDDKGMGGTDTQYF. The CDR3 DNA follows: TGTGCCAGCAGTGATGACAAGGGGATGGGGGGCACAGATACGCAGTATTTT.

As regards this clone: The junction does not match germline at one end; this may be a read error. The V gene is TRBV18, the J gene TRBJ1-1; D call uncertain. This CDR3 has 12 amino acids. Germline CDR1 is KGHSH and CDR2 is LQKENI. Here the CDR3 reads CASSPSEGGLWF. The CDR3, as DNA: TGTGCCAGCTCACCGTCGGAGGGCGGGCTCTGGTTT.

The chain is built from TRBV5-1 and TRBJ2-1; D is unresolved. The germline V gene encodes CDR1 SGHRS and CDR2 YFSETQ. V lost 2 bases and J 5 bases, leaving 14 bases between the germline ends. The CDR3 covers 15 residues. CDR3 in amino acids: CASSLYSQDNNEQFF. The CDR3 bases are TGCGCCAGCAGCTTATATTCCCAGGATAACAATGAGCAGTTCTTC.

This rearrangement joins TRBV21-1 to TRBJ1-2. TRBV21-1 is marked as a pseudogene. The length of the CDR3 is 12 residues. CDR3 bases: TGTGCCAGCAGCAGCCTGCCCTATGGCTACACCTTC. It specifies CASSSLPYGYTF.

The chain has TRBV19 and TRBJ1-5, with 7 bases matching TRBD1. CDR3 size: 14 residues. V was clipped by 6 bases and J by 7 bases; unmatched bases: 9. The germline V gene encodes CDR1 LNHDA and CDR2 SQIVND (reference sequence). CDR3 residues: CASSQNSGGQPQHF. For the CDR3, the DNA is TGTGCCAGTAGCCAGAATTCAGGGGGGCAGCCCCAGCATTTT. The full variable domain, rest sourced from reference TRBV19 and TRBJ1-5, is DGGITQSPKYLFRKEGQNVTLSCEQNLNHDAMYWYRQDPGQGLRLIYYSQIVNDFQKGDIAEGYSVSREKKESFPLTVTSAQKNPTAFYLCASSQNSGGQPQHFGDGTRLSIL.